This TCR beta chain was recorded in a study of blood T cell repertoires in COVID-19. The CDR3 consists of 13 residues. The germline gives CDR1 LNHDA, CDR2 SQIVND (reference sequence). V trimming: 6 bases; J trimming: 4 bases; junction bases outside the gene matches: 3. TCRdb keeps only in-frame clones here, not all; method: immunoSEQ multiplex PCR. The repertoire consists of some 260,000 clones, with around 80% occurring once and the leading ten covering about 4%. In its sample, this clone was seen once. The receptor was isolated from a man aged 30 to 39 with acute COVID-19. Material: PBMCs or T cells enriched from blood (not recorded which). The chain is built from TRBV19 and TRBJ2-4; 7 nucleotides match TRBD1. The CDR3 reads CASSYRGKNIQYF. CDR3 DNA sequence: TGTGCCAGTAGCTACAGGGGAAAAAACATTCAGTACTTC.